This TCR beta chain came from a study of T-cell memory formation after mild COVID-19. TCRdb called the 5' RACE reads again in MiXCR, with one record for every CDR3 protein. The table has approximately 400,000 distinct CDR3 sequences, roughly 17% seen once. This clonotype has a handful of counts. This TCR came from a man between 18 and 29 years old who had mild COVID-19 (a few samples of this study predate the infection). Cell type and time point are not known. The sample consisted of PBMCs or a T cell subset sorted from them (not recorded which).

The CDR3 DNA sequence: TGTGCCAGCAGTTGGGACCGGGACGCAGGAATCTCCTACAATGAGCAGTTCTTC. It translates to CASSWDRDAGISYNEQFF. The chain carries TRBV6-2 or TRBV6-3 and TRBJ2-1; D is tentatively TRBD1 or TRBD2 (5 bases each). V lost 4 bases to trimming and J lost 0 bases, with 19 bases between them. Germline V lookup: CDR1 MNHEY, CDR2 SVGEGT. The CDR3 contains 18 residues.